Shown below are 14 T cell receptor beta chains from a single sample sequenced in a study of Ad26.COV2.S vaccination and SARS-CoV-2 variants. Using immunoSEQ multiplex PCR, the repertoire was profiled, and TCRdb retains in-frame clones only, with some absent. The table includes hundreds of thousands of clones, around 87% detected once. Treatment noted: over 15 received Ad26.COV2.S at low or high dose, single or two shots; five or six received placebo; per-sample allocation not given. Collection of samples fell on day 63 after the first vaccine or placebo injection. This sample comprised peripheral blood, obtained in a trial of Ad26.COV2.S vaccine versus placebo. The receptors were gathered from a person between 18 and 60 years old who received the Ad26.COV2.S COVID-19 vaccine or a placebo.

This clone was observed a single time. V is TRBV27 and J is TRBJ2-7; 7 nucleotides agree with TRBD2. Looked up from germline, CDR1 is MNHEY and CDR2 is SMNVEV (reference sequence). With 5 bases clipped from V and 6 bases from J, the junction kept 16 bases outside the gene matches. This CDR3 comprises 16 residues. The chain's CDR3 is CASSPNGRARVGEQYF. The CDR3 nucleotides are TGTGCCAGCAGTCCCAATGGGAGGGCCCGGGTAGGCGAGCAGTACTTC.

The rearrangement links TRBV13 to TRBJ1-1; 7 nucleotides line up with TRBD1. CDR3 size: 15 residues. Germline V CDR1 and CDR2: PRHDT, FYEKMQ (reference sequence). The trim removed 4 bases at V and 3 bases at J, leaving 8 bases unmatched. The CDR3 DNA follows: TGTGCCAGCAGCTCGGAGGGGGCGCAGGACACTGAAGCTTTCTTT. Translating it yields CASSSEGAQDTEAFF.

About this clone itself: Other nucleotide sequences from this sample produce the same CDR3. This chain joins TRBV28 and TRBJ2-7; D not certain. The CDR3 totals 11 residues. V was shortened by 5 bases and J by 4 bases, with 6 bases between the two germline ends. Germline CDR1 MDHEN, CDR2 SYDVKM. CDR3 nucleotides: TGTGCCAGCAGTCTTCATTACGAGCAGTACTTC. This gives the protein CASSLHYEQYF.

This clone was seen a handful of times. J is TRBJ1-2 and V is TRBV2; D uncertain. Germline values: CDR1 SNHLY, CDR2 FYNNEI. Trimming stripped 4 bases from V and 8 bases from J, with 14 bases between. This CDR3 region has 13 residues. CDR3 sequence (DNA): TGTGCCAGCAGTGTGAATAGGAGGGAGGGCTACACCTTC. Protein sequence: CASSVNRREGYTF.

The table lists this clone with a count of one. The gene calls are TRBV2 and TRBJ1-6, with a possible D match to TRBD1 (5 bases). This CDR3 spans 13 amino acids. V lost 3 bases to trimming and J lost 10 bases, with 10 bases between them. Germline V gene lookup returns CDR1 SNHLY and CDR2 FYNNEI. The CDR3 spells CASSDRDRSPLHF. CDR3 DNA sequence: TGTGCCAGCAGTGACAGGGATCGGTCACCCCTCCACTTT.

This sequence joins TRBV2 and TRBJ1-2; a possible D gene is TRBD1 (6 bases). V was trimmed by 6 bases and J by 4 bases, leaving 12 bases between them. CDR3 length: 13 amino acids. Germline assignment: CDR1 SNHLY and CDR2 FYNNEI. The chain's CDR3 is CASSTGPVYGYTF. The CDR3 coding sequence is TGTGCCAGCAGCACAGGGCCGGTCTATGGCTACACCTTC.

This chain links TRBV11-3 with TRBJ2-7; 7 bases align to TRBD2. Germline V gives CDR1 SGHNT, CDR2 YENEEA. The CDR3 consists of 14 residues. With V trimmed by 5 bases and J by 2 bases, 6 bases remained unmatched. CDR3: CASSPFGRPYEQYF. Here the CDR3 DNA reads TGTGCCAGCAGCCCTTTCGGGAGGCCCTACGAGCAGTACTTC.

This rearrangement joins TRBV5-8 to TRBJ2-1; TRBD1 aligns across 8 bases. J was trimmed by 2 bases and V by 4 bases; bases with no gene match: 5. Per the germline V gene, CDR1 is SGHTS and CDR2 is YDEGEE. The CDR3 runs to 15 residues. CDR3 nucleotides: TGTGCCAGCAGCCAAACAGGGGGAGCCTACAATGAGCAGTTCTTC. It yields the protein CASSQTGGAYNEQFF.

This chain links TRBV3-1 (or the pseudogene TRBV3-2) with TRBJ1-5; tentatively, D is TRBD1 (5 bases). In germline, CDR1 is LGHDT, CDR2 YNNKEL (reference sequence). Trimming took off 2 bases at V and 1 base at J, with 15 bases between the two ends. This CDR3 region has 17 residues. The CDR3 sequence is CASSQPGTRRSNQPQHF. CDR3 sequence (DNA): TGTGCCAGCAGCCAACCCGGGACGCGAAGGAGCAATCAGCCCCAGCATTTT.

In the case of this clone: This same CDR3 is encoded by further DNA sequences in the sample. V is TRBV19 and J is TRBJ1-2; 7 nucleotides agree with TRBD1. Losses at the gene ends were 4 bases for V and 2 bases for J; bases not matched to a gene: 1. Germline CDR1 LNHDA, CDR2 SQIVND (reference sequence). The CDR3 totals 13 residues. CDR3 in DNA: TGTGCCAGTAGTAAACAGGGGAACTATGGCTACACCTTC. Its protein product is CASSKQGNYGYTF.

This chain uses TRBV18 with TRBJ1-5; D is possibly TRBD1 (6 bases). Trimming pared 4 bases from V and 4 bases from J, leaving 8 bases between. CDR3 size: 13 residues. Germline CDR1 reads KGHSH; CDR2 reads LQKENI. CDR3 sequence (DNA): TGTGCCAGCTCACAGGACAGAAATCAGCCCCAGCATTTT. Its translation is CASSQDRNQPQHF.

V gene TRBV9 combines with J gene TRBJ1-5; TRBD1 matches at 7 bases. The trim removed 2 bases at V and 4 bases at J, leaving 6 bases unmatched. The CDR3 extends over 15 amino acids. The V gene's germline CDR1 is SGDLS and CDR2 YYNGEE. CDR3 nucleotides: TGTGCCAGCAGCGTCGACAGGGAGGGGAATCAGCCCCAGCATTTT. Translating gives CASSVDREGNQPQHF.

The chain joins TRBV7-2 to TRBJ2-3; the match to TRBD2 covers 9 bases. Unmatched junction bases numbered 6, after V lost 5 bases and J lost 3 bases. Germline V lookup: CDR1 SGHTA, CDR2 FQGNSA. CDR3 size: 15 residues. CDR3 in amino acids: CASSRGGAGTDTQYF. The DNA of the CDR3 is TGTGCCAGCAGCCGCGGGGGGGCTGGTACAGATACGCAGTATTTT. The full variable domain, in which reference TRBV7-2 and TRBJ2-3 provide the parts outside the CDR3, is GAGVSQSPSNKVTEKGKDVELRCDPISGHTALYWYRQSLGQGLEFLIYFQGNSAPDKSGLPSDRFSAERTGGSVSTLTIQRTQQEDSAVYLCASSRGGAGTDTQYFGPGTRLTVL.

The CDR3 region is CASSLWGGYNEQFF. The CDR3 DNA follows: TGTGCCAGCAGCTTATGGGGCGGATACAATGAGCAGTTCTTC. The V call is TRBV7-9, the J call TRBJ2-1; D is possibly TRBD1 (5 bases). V lost 2 bases to trimming and J lost 4 bases, with 9 bases between them. The CDR3 loop spans 14 amino acids. Germline CDR1 reads SEHNR; CDR2 reads FQNEAQ (reference sequence). The full variable domain, rest sourced from reference TRBV7-9 and TRBJ2-1, is DTGVSQNPRHKITKRGQNVTFRCDPISEHNRLYWYRQTLGQGPEFLTYFQNEAQLEKSRLLSDRFSAERPKGSFSTLEIQRTEQGDSAMYLCASSLWGGYNEQFFGPGTRLTVL.